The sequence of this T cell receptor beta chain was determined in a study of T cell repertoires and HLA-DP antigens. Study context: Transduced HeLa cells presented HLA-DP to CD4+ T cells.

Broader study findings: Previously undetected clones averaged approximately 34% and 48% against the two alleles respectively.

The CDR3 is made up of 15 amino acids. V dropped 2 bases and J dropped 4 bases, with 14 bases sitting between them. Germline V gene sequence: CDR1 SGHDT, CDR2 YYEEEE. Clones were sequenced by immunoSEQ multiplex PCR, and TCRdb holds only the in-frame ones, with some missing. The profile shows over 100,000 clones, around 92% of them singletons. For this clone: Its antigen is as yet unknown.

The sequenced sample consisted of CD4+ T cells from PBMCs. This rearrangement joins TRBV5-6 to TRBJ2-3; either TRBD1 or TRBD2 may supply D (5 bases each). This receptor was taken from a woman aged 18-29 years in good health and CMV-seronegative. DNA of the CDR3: TGTGCCAGCAGCTTAACGGGGCCATTGGCAGATACGCAGTATTTT. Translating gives CASSLTGPLADTQYF.